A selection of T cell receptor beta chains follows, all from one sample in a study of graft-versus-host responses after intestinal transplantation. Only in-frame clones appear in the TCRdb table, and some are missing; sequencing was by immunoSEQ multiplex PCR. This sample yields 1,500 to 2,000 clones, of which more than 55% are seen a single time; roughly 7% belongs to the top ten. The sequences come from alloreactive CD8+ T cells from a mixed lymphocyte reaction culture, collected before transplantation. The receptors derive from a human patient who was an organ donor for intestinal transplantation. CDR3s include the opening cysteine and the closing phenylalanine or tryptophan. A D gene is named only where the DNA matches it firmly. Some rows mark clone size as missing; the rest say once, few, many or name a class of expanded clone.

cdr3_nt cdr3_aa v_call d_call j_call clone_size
TGCAGCGTTGAAGACTTCGACGGTTTTGAGTACGAGCAGTACTTC CSVEDFDGFEYEQYF TRBV29-1 . TRBJ2-7 .
TGCGCCAGCAGCCCTCCCTTGGGACTAGCGGGTGAGCAGTTCTTC CASSPPLGLAGEQFF TRBV4-1 TRBD2 TRBJ2-1 once
TGTGCCAGCAGTCTCGGGACGGTGAACACTGAAGCTTTCTTT CASSLGTVNTEAFF TRBV27 . TRBJ1-1 .
TGTGCCAGCAGCTTAGTTTTCGTGTCCTACAATGAGCAGTTCTTC CASSLVFVSYNEQFF TRBV11-3 . TRBJ2-1 few
TGCGCCAGCAGCTTGAGCCCTAGCTATGGCTACACCTTC CASSLSPSYGYTF TRBV5-1 . TRBJ1-2 .
TGTGCCAGCAGTCCCGGGACAGCTTACGAGCAGTACTTC CASSPGTAYEQYF TRBV27 TRBD1 TRBJ2-7 .
TGTGCCAGCAGTTTAAGGGCTCCCCAGGGGGCGAGCTCCTACGAGCAGTACTTC CASSLRAPQGASSYEQYF TRBV27 TRBD1 TRBJ2-7 once
TGTGCCAGCAGTTTAACCGGGACAGCCTTTTACAATGAGCAGTTCTTC CASSLTGTAFYNEQFF TRBV27 TRBD1 TRBJ2-1 .
TGTGCCAGCAGTTCCGCAATCTACAGGGTAGAGTCCTACGAGCAGTACTTC CASSSAIYRVESYEQYF TRBV27 . TRBJ2-7 .
TGTGCCAGCAGCCCAGAGCCGGGCACACAAGAGACCCAGTACTTC CASSPEPGTQETQYF TRBV7-7 . TRBJ2-5 once
TGCGCCAGCAGCCAAGTTGGCGGGGGGCTCACCGGGGAGCTGTTTTTT CASSQVGGGLTGELFF TRBV4-1 TRBD2 TRBJ2-2 .
TGTGCCAGCAGCGGGAGCGGGGGGGCGGGGGCTGAGCAGTTCTTC CASSGSGGAGAEQFF TRBV9 TRBD2 TRBJ2-1 few
TGTGCCAGCAGTCTACTAGCGGGGGGATACAATGAGCAGTTCTTC CASSLLAGGYNEQFF TRBV6-5 TRBD2 TRBJ2-1 few
TGTGCCAGCAGCTTAGATGAGGGCGCCCCATACTACGAGCAGTACTTC CASSLDEGAPYYEQYF TRBV11-3 . TRBJ2-7 .
TGCGCCAGCAGCCAAGACTGGTCAGGGGGAGGCACTGAAGCTTTCTTT CASSQDWSGGGTEAFF TRBV4-3 TRBD1 TRBJ1-1 few
TGTGCCAGCAGCGTAGGTTCCCGCCCTACGGGACAGGGTAACGGGGCCAACGTCCTGACTTTC CASSVGSRPTGQGNGANVLTF TRBV9 TRBD1 TRBJ2-6 .
. CASILGQGASGYGYTF TRBV2 . TRBJ1-2 .
TGTGCCAGCAGCACGGACGGTTCGAGCGGAGGTGATACGCAGTATTTT CASSTDGSSGGDTQYF TRBV5-4 . TRBJ2-3 .
TGCGCCAGCAGCCAGGACTCGAACACCGGGGAGCTGTTTTTT CASSQDSNTGELFF TRBV4-3 . TRBJ2-2 .
TGTGCCAGCAGCGTACAGGGACAGGGCGAAGCTTTCTTT CASSVQGQGEAFF TRBV9 TRBD1 TRBJ1-1 .
TGTGCCAGCAGCTTAGGTAGCGGGGGGGCCGGAGAGACCCAGTACTTC CASSLGSGGAGETQYF TRBV11-2 TRBD2 TRBJ2-5 .
TGTGCCAGCAGTTTCTCTCAGTCCAGCTATAACTATGGCTACACCTTC CASSFSQSSYNYGYTF TRBV27 . TRBJ1-2 .
TGTGCCAGCAGACGGACAGCCGACGAGCAGTACTTC CASRRTADEQYF TRBV6-1 . TRBJ2-7 .
TGTGCCAGCTCAACCGGCCTCGAGCAGTTCTTC CASSTGLEQFF TRBV27 . TRBJ2-1 .
TGTGCCAGCAGTTTGGGGAGATTGAACACTGAAGCTTTCTTT CASSLGRLNTEAFF TRBV27 . TRBJ1-1 few
TGTGCCAGCAGCGTAGAGGGGGCGTCCTACGAGCAGTACTTC CASSVEGASYEQYF TRBV9 TRBD1 TRBJ2-7 .
TGTGCCAGCAGTATAGGGTCCAGTCCGGCCTACGAGCAGTACTTC CASSIGSSPAYEQYF TRBV27 . TRBJ2-7 .
TGCGCCAGCAGTCCGTGGGGTCCCTCGGACGAGCAGTACTTC CASSPWGPSDEQYF TRBV5-1 . TRBJ2-7 .
TGTGCCAGCAGCTTAGACTCGGGGGGCTGGGGGGAGCTGTTTTTT CASSLDSGGWGELFF TRBV27 . TRBJ2-2 .
TGCGCCAGCAGCTTGGGGGGGAAAGAGACCCAGTACTTC CASSLGGKETQYF TRBV5-1 . TRBJ2-5 few
TGTGCCAGCAGTTACCCGGGGCAGACGGGGACCCAGTACTTC CASSYPGQTGTQYF TRBV6-5 . TRBJ2-5 .
TGCGCCAGCAGCATCAACAGGGAAGTGGGCTATGGCTACACCTTC CASSINREVGYGYTF TRBV4-1 . TRBJ1-2 .
TGTGCCTGGAGTGCTGGCGGGGGGCCGGGTGAAAAACTGTTTTTT CAWSAGGGPGEKLFF TRBV30 . TRBJ1-4 once
TGTGCCAGCACCCCAGGGCCTCAGGGGTCTGAAGCTTTCTTT CASTPGPQGSEAFF TRBV27 . TRBJ1-1 .
TGTGCCAGTAGTATACTTAGGACAGGGGCAGATACGCAGTATTTT CASSILRTGADTQYF TRBV19 TRBD1 TRBJ2-3 .
TGCGCCAGCAGCCTAGGGACGGTTTACTATGGCTACACCTTC CASSLGTVYYGYTF TRBV4-1 . TRBJ1-2 .
TGTGCCAGCAGCTATGACAGCTTTAGCAATCAGCCCCAGCATTTT CASSYDSFSNQPQHF TRBV6-6 . TRBJ1-5 .